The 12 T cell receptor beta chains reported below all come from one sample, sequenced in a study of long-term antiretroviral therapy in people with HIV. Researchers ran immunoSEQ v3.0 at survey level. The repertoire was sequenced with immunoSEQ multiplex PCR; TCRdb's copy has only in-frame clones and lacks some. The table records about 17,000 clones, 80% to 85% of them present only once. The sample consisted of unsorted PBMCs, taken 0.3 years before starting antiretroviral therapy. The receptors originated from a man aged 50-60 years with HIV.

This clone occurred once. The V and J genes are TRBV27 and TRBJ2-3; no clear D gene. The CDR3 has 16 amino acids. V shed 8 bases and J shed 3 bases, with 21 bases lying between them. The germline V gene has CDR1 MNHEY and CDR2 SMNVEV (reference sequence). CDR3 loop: CASRPRVPLRTDTQYF. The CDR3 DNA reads TGTGCCAGCCGACCCCGGGTCCCCCTAAGAACAGATACGCAGTATTTT.

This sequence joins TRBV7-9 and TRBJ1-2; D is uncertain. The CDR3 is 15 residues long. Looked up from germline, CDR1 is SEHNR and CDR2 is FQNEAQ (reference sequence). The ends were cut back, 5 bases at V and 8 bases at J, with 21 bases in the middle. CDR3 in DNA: TGTGCCAGCAGCCGAAGCCTAATCGGAACGGAAGGCTACACCTTC. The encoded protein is CASSRSLIGTEGYTF.

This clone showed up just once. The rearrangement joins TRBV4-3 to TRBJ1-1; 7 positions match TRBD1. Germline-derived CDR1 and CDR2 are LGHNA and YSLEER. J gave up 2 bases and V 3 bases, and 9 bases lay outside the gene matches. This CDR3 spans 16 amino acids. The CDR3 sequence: CASSQADTGVNTEAFF. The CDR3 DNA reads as TGCGCCAGCAGCCAGGCTGACACAGGGGTTAACACTGAAGCTTTCTTT.

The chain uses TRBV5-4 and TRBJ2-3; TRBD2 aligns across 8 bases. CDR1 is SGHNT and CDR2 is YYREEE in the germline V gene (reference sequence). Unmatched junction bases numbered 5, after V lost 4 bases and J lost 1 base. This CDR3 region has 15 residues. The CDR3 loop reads CASSLGLARTDTQYF. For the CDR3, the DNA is TGTGCCAGCAGCCTAGGACTAGCTCGCACAGATACGCAGTATTTT.

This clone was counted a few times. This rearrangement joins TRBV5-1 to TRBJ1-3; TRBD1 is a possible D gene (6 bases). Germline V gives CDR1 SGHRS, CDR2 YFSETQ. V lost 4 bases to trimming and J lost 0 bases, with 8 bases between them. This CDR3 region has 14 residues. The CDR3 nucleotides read TGCGCCAGCAGCCAGGACAGCTCTGGAAACACCATATATTTT. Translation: CASSQDSSGNTIYF.

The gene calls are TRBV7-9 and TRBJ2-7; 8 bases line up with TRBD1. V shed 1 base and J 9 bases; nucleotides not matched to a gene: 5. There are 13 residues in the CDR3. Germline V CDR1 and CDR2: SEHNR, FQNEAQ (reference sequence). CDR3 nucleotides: TGTGCCAGCAGCTTAGTTGGGACAGGAGGGCAGTACTTC. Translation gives CASSLVGTGGQYF.

CDR3 sequence: CASSIGQGADEQYF. The CDR3 DNA is TGTGCCAGTAGTATAGGTCAGGGGGCGGACGAGCAGTACTTC. The genes are TRBV19 and TRBJ2-7; 8 bases are shared with TRBD1. CDR3 size: 14 residues. From germline, CDR1 is LNHDA and CDR2 SQIVND (reference sequence). Losses at the gene ends were 1 base for V and 5 bases for J; bases not matched to a gene: 4. The variable domain in full, completed from reference TRBV19 and TRBJ2-7, reads DGGITQSPKYLFRKEGQNVTLSCEQNLNHDAMYWYRQDPGQGLRLIYYSQIVNDFQKGDIAEGYSVSREKKESFPLTVTSAQKNPTAFYLCASSIGQGADEQYFGPGTRLTVT.

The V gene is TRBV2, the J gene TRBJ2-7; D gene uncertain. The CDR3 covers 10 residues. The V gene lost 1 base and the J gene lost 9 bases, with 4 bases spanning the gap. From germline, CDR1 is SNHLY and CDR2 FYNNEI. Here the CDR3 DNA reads TGTGCCAGCAGTGAAGTTGGGCAGTACTTC. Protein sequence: CASSEVGQYF.

CDR3 sequence: CASSLVGGTGANVLTF. As DNA, the CDR3 is TGTGCCAGCAGCTTAGTTGGGGGCACTGGGGCCAACGTCCTGACTTTC. The V call is TRBV7-2, the J call TRBJ2-6; D possibly corresponds to TRBD1 (6 bases). Germline assignment: CDR1 SGHTA and CDR2 FQGNSA. With 1 base removed from V and 2 bases from J, the gap between germline ends came to 9 bases. The CDR3 consists of 16 residues.

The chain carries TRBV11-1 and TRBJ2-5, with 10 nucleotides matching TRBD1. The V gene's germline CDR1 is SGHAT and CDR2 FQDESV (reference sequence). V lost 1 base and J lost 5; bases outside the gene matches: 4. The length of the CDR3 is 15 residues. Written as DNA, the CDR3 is TGTGCCAGCAGCTTAGGGGGACAGGGGCTGGAGACCCAGTACTTC. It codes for CASSLGGQGLETQYF.

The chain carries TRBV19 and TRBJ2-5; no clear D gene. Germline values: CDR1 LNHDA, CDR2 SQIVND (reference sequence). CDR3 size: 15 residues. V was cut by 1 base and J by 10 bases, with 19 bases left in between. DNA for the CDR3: TGTGCCAGTAGTATAGGACCTAGTAGGACCGTGGGCCAGTACTTC. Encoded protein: CASSIGPSRTVGQYF.

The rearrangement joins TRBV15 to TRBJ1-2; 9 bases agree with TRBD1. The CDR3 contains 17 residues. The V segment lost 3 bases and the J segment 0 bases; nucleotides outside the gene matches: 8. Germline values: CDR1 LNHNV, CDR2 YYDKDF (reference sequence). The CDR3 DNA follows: TGTGCCACCAGCAGGGGACAGGGTTACGCTACTAACTATGGCTACACCTTC. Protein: CATSRGQGYATNYGYTF.